This is a list of T cell receptor beta chains from one sample in a study of cytomegalovirus exposure and HLA in healthy donors. This table comes from immunoSEQ multiplex PCR, and its TCRdb copy is limited to in-frame clones, with some not included. The data show about 100,000 clones, approximately 72% seen once. Material: PBMCs. Receptor source: a man aged 35 to 55 in good health and CMV-seropositive. The conserved cysteine and the conserved F or W are not part of the CDR3 here.

J	V	CDR3
TRBJ2-1	TRBV7-7	ASSLDPGAEQF
TRBJ2-3	TRBV27	ASSLFGGDTQY
TRBJ1-6	TRBV2	ASKGEASPLH
TRBJ2-2	TRBV5-1	ASRVSGANTGELF
TRBJ2-7	TRBV29-1	SVEGDAGGTYEQY
TRBJ1-2	TRBV5-1	ASSLGTVPTYRGYT
TRBJ2-3	TRBV9	ASNVRRGSTDTQY
TRBJ2-7	TRBV9	ASSVATGDEQY
TRBJ1-2	TRBV7-9	ASSSGHVYGYT
TRBJ1-1	TRBV5-1	ASSPGHPDTEAF
TRBJ2-3	TRBV9	ASSAGLAAADTQY
TRBJ1-2	TRBV29-1	SGGQGEGGYT
TRBJ2-7	TRBV7-2	ASSPSYEQY
TRBJ1-6	TRBV7-3	ASSSPGLPLH
TRBJ2-1	TRBV5-1	ASVSGGSSYNEQF
TRBJ2-1	TRBV2	ASRSSVAGGEQF